A single sample gave rise to the 23 T cell receptor beta chains below, sequenced in a study of beta chain features in type 1 diabetes. Study-wide results and limits: For Type 1 diabetes patients, all four CD4+ subsets carried TCRB CDR3s that were moderately but significantly shorter.

What was sequenced were expressed TCRB transcripts, since all of the isolated RNA had been reverse transcribed. Some clones are missing from TCRdb's copy, which holds only in-frame ones; the method was immunoSEQ multiplex PCR. The sample holds 300,000 or so clones, about 13% seen once. Antigens for these TCRs are unknown. Input material: naive CD4+ T cells from blood. These receptor sequences come from a man aged 25-45 years with type 1 diabetes.

This clone was counted only a few times. The chain links TRBV23-1 to TRBJ2-7, with 9 bases that match TRBD1. TRBV23-1 is an open reading frame, and its role is uncertain. With 8 bases clipped from V and 2 bases from J, the junction kept 25 bases outside the gene matches. This CDR3 spans 20 amino acids. CDR3 sequence reads: CASCLLPRDRAPSQTYEQYF. CDR3 coding DNA: TGCGCCAGCTGCTTACTTCCCCGGGACAGGGCGCCTTCCCAAACCTACGAGCAGTACTTC.

This clone was counted only a few times. This sequence joins TRBV30 and TRBJ1-4; TRBD1 might be the D (5 bases). CDR3 length: 11 amino acids. Germline-derived CDR1 and CDR2 are GTSNPN and SVGIG (reference sequence). V gave up 6 bases and J gave up 7 bases, with 9 bases separating them. CDR3 region: CACGGSEKLFF. CDR3 nucleotide sequence: TGTGCCTGCGGGGGAAGTGAAAAACTGTTTTTT.

The V gene is TRBV28, the J gene TRBJ2-7; the D is unclear. This CDR3 has 14 amino acids. The V end was cut by 5 bases, the J end by 0 bases, with 11 bases between. The germline V gene encodes CDR1 MDHEN and CDR2 SYDVKM. The chain's CDR3 is CASSAAHSSYEQYF. The DNA of the CDR3 is TGTGCCAGCAGTGCCGCGCATAGCTCCTACGAGCAGTACTTC.

In this sample, this clone turned up a few times. This chain uses TRBV29-1 with TRBJ2-1, with D unclear. Germline V gene sequence: CDR1 SQVTM, CDR2 ANQGSEA. Trimming took 7 bases from V and 0 from J, leaving 10 bases between them. CDR3 length equals 13 residues. CDR3 protein: CSGTRSSYNEQFF. DNA of the CDR3: TGCAGCGGAACTCGAAGCTCCTACAATGAGCAGTTCTTC.

The chain carries TRBV5-4 and TRBJ2-3; 12 nucleotides agree with TRBD2. Losses at the gene ends were 3 bases for V and 6 bases for J; bases not matched to a gene: 8. Germline V gene lookup returns CDR1 SGHNT and CDR2 YYREEE (reference sequence). This CDR3 has 16 amino acids. The CDR3, as DNA: TGTGCCAGCAGCTCCCTAGCGGGAGGGCCGGGGGATACGCAGTATTTT. This encodes CASSSLAGGPGDTQYF.

This clone occurred a few times. V is TRBV7-9 and J is TRBJ2-5; TRBD2 matches at 12 bases. The CDR3 covers 14 residues. Germline lookup yields CDR1 SEHNR and CDR2 FQNEAQ (reference sequence). With V trimmed by 4 bases and J by 5 bases, 2 bases remained unmatched. CDR3 DNA: TGTGCCAGCAGCTCGACTAGCGGGAGTGAGACCCAGTACTTC. Protein sequence: CASSSTSGSETQYF.

The CDR3 loop reads CASSLQGHTDTQYF. CDR3 bases: TGTGCCAGCAGTCTACAGGGGCACACAGATACGCAGTATTTT. This rearrangement joins TRBV25-1 to TRBJ2-3, with 7 bases fitting TRBD1. The CDR3 spans 14 residues. CDR1 is MGHDK and CDR2 is SYGVNS in the germline V gene. J gave up 2 bases and V 5 bases, and 4 bases lay outside the gene matches.

The table lists this clone with a few counts. The chain links TRBV15 to TRBJ2-4; D not certain. V was cut by 5 bases and J by 0 bases, with 8 bases left in between. The CDR3 is made up of 14 amino acids. From germline, CDR1 is LNHNV and CDR2 YYDKDF (reference sequence). The CDR3 spells CATSGALAKNIQYF. The CDR3 DNA follows: TGTGCCACCAGCGGAGCCCTAGCCAAAAACATTCAGTACTTC.

The genes are TRBV11-2 and TRBJ2-2; 8 bases agree with TRBD2. CDR3 length: 15 amino acids. Unmatched junction bases numbered 3, after V lost 6 bases and J lost 0 bases. Germline values: CDR1 SGHAT, CDR2 FQNNGV. CDR3 nucleotides: TGTGCCAGCAGGTTTAGCGGGACGAACACCGGGGAGCTGTTTTTT. The encoded protein is CASRFSGTNTGELFF.

Details on this clone: Other DNA sequences in the sample encode the same CDR3. This chain uses TRBV15 with TRBJ2-6; D unclear. This CDR3 spans 15 amino acids. Germline V gene lookup returns CDR1 LNHNV and CDR2 YYDKDF (reference sequence). Trimming cost V 3 bases and J 0 bases, with 6 bases left between them. The CDR3 reads CATSRAGSGANVLTF. CDR3 sequence (DNA): TGTGCCACCAGCAGGGCAGGCTCTGGGGCCAACGTCCTGACTTTC.

The rearrangement joins TRBV5-1 to TRBJ2-3; TRBD2 agrees at 9 bases. The CDR3 has 15 amino acids. Germline assignment: CDR1 SGHRS and CDR2 YFSETQ. The junction had 9 bases not matched to a gene; V was cut back by 4 bases and J by 6 bases. CDR3 sequence: CASSTSGTSRDTQYF. For the CDR3, the DNA is TGCGCCAGCAGCACTTCCGGGACTAGCCGTGATACGCAGTATTTT.

The table lists this clone with a few counts. The chain combines TRBV7-3 with TRBJ2-3; 8 nucleotides align to TRBD2. The J segment lost 2 bases and the V segment lost 4 bases, leaving 5 bases of the junction unmatched. The germline V gene encodes CDR1 SGHTA and CDR2 FQGTGA. The CDR3 totals 15 residues. CDR3: CASSSSGSITDTQYF. For the CDR3, the DNA is TGTGCCAGCAGCTCAAGCGGGAGCATCACAGATACGCAGTATTTT. The full variable domain, completed using reference TRBV7-3 and TRBJ2-3, is GAGVSQTPSNKVTEKGKYVELRCDPISGHTALYWYRQSLGQGPEFLIYFQGTGAADDSGLPNDRFFAVRPEGSVSTLKIQRTERGDSAVYLCASSSSGSITDTQYFGPGTRLTVL.

The rearrangement uses TRBV9 and TRBJ2-7; 12 bases are shared with TRBD2. The V gene end was trimmed by 4 bases and the J gene end by 4 bases; junction bases not matched to a gene: 9. This CDR3 spans 16 amino acids. Germline CDR1 SGDLS, CDR2 YYNGEE. Here the CDR3 DNA reads TGTGCCAGCAGCCCACAACTAGCGGGAGGCGAGTACGAGCAGTACTTC. Amino acids: CASSPQLAGGEYEQYF.

Only a few counts were recorded for this clone. This rearrangement joins TRBV2 to TRBJ2-3; 7 positions match TRBD1. The V gene's germline CDR1 is SNHLY and CDR2 FYNNEI. This CDR3 has 14 residues. V was pared by 6 bases and J by 2 bases, with 5 bases of the junction left unmatched. For the CDR3, the DNA is TGTGCCAGCAGGACAGGGCCTTCCACAGATACGCAGTATTTT. This translates into CASRTGPSTDTQYF. Supplemented by reference TRBV2 and TRBJ2-3, the full variable domain reads EPEVTQTPSHQVTQMGQEVILRCVPISNHLYFYWYRQILGQKVEFLVSFYNNEISEKSEIFDDQFSVERPDGSNFTLKIRSTKLEDSAMYFCASRTGPSTDTQYFGPGTRLTVL.

This clone was observed a few times. This chain connects TRBV9 to TRBJ2-4, with TRBD1 matching over 9 bases. Per germline, CDR1 SGDLS and CDR2 YYNGEE. Trimming at V came to 3 bases and at J to 12 bases, leaving 7 bases not matched to a gene. The CDR3 spans 13 residues. CDR3: CASSAGTGTTQYF. The CDR3 DNA reads TGTGCCAGCAGCGCGGGGACAGGGACAACTCAGTACTTC.

This chain joins TRBV19 and TRBJ2-6; D gene unclear. V was clipped by 0 bases and J by 0 bases, with 3 bases between them. Germline values: CDR1 LNHDA, CDR2 SQIVND (reference sequence). This CDR3 comprises 15 residues. This CDR3 reads CASSIDHSGANVLTF. For the CDR3, the DNA is TGTGCCAGTAGTATAGACCACTCTGGGGCCAACGTCCTGACTTTC.

This sequence joins TRBV30 and TRBJ2-1, with TRBD1 as a possible D gene (5 bases). The ends were cut back, 4 bases at V and 3 bases at J, with 10 bases in the middle. Per germline, CDR1 GTSNPN and CDR2 SVGIG (reference sequence). The CDR3 loop spans 13 amino acids. This CDR3 reads CAWKRTLYNEQFF. CDR3 nucleotides: TGTGCCTGGAAACGGACACTCTACAATGAGCAGTTCTTC.

The gene calls are TRBV5-4 and TRBJ2-5; TRBD2 aligns across 8 bases. Germline CDR1 SGHNT, CDR2 YYREEE (reference sequence). V lost 4 bases, J lost 2 bases, and 10 bases stayed unmatched. This CDR3 contains 16 residues. As DNA, the CDR3 is TGTGCCAGCAGCCTCGGAGCGGGAGCCCCACAAGAGACCCAGTACTTC. Translation gives CASSLGAGAPQETQYF.

This clone appeared once. The CDR3 loop reads CASSLGRGQPQHF. CDR3 bases: TGTGCCAGCAGCTTAGGGAGAGGGCAGCCCCAGCATTTT. The chain links TRBV7-9 to TRBJ1-5; D is unclear. The CDR3 loop spans 13 amino acids. Germline-derived CDR1 and CDR2 are SEHNR and FQNEAQ (reference sequence). Trimming left V 1 base short and J 7 bases short, with 8 bases between.

Notes on this clone: Other DNA variants within this sample encode the same CDR3. The chain has TRBV5-4 and TRBJ2-3; 10 bases fit TRBD2. Germline V gene lookup returns CDR1 SGHNT and CDR2 YYREEE (reference sequence). V gave up 3 bases and J gave up 0 bases; unmatched junction bases: 1. This CDR3 has 15 residues. The CDR3 region is CASSSTSGSTDTQYF. The CDR3 nucleotides are TGTGCCAGCAGCTCGACTAGCGGGAGCACAGATACGCAGTATTTT.

The chain recombines TRBV7-2 with TRBJ1-5; D gene unclear. The CDR3 loop spans 15 amino acids. From germline, CDR1 is SGHTA and CDR2 FQGNSA. The germline V and J ends were trimmed by 1 base and 0 bases, with 7 bases remaining between them. Here the CDR3 reads CASSLVAGSNQPQHF. Here the CDR3 DNA reads TGTGCCAGCAGCTTAGTTGCAGGTAGCAATCAGCCCCAGCATTTT.

DNA for the CDR3: TGTGCCAGCAGCGGCCGGGACAGGGGGTTCGGGGAGCTGTTTTTT. It codes for CASSGRDRGFGELFF. The chain has TRBV7-8 and TRBJ2-2, with TRBD1 identical over 11 bases. The V gene's germline CDR1 is SGHVS and CDR2 FQNEAQ. The CDR3 sequence is 15 residues long. Trimming at V came to 5 bases and at J to 7 bases, leaving 6 bases not matched to a gene.

The CDR3 nucleotides are TGTGCCAGTAGTATTCTAGTGGACAGGGGTGGTGAGCAGTTCTTC. Translated: CASSILVDRGGEQFF. The chain is built from TRBV19 and TRBJ2-1, with 9 bases aligning to TRBD1. Germline CDR1 LNHDA, CDR2 SQIVND (reference sequence). V lost 3 bases, J lost 9 bases, and 9 bases stayed unmatched. This CDR3 comprises 15 residues.